The next 8 T cell receptor beta chains were all read from a single sample in a study of technical replicates of blood from a few donors. The method was immunoSEQ multiplex PCR; TCRdb's version includes in-frame clones alone and lacks a portion of them. The sample holds some 87,000 clones, around 96% seen once. The specimen was T cells isolated from PBMCs. These receptors were collected from a human donor in good health.

V and J are TRBV4-2 and TRBJ1-5, with D perhaps TRBD1 (5 bases). V lost 0 bases to trimming and J lost 7 bases, with 13 bases between them. The CDR3 has 15 amino acids. The germline gives CDR1 LGHNA, CDR2 YNFKEQ. Here the CDR3 reads CASSQEKVGGQPQHF. The DNA for the CDR3 is TGTGCCAGCAGCCAAGAAAAGGTGGGGGGACAGCCCCAGCATTTT.

This clone was observed a single time. The chain employs TRBV11-3 and TRBJ2-1, with a possible D match to TRBD2 (5 bases). Germline CDR1 is SGHNT and CDR2 is YENEEA. This CDR3 is 14 amino acids long. Trimming took off 7 bases at V and 1 base at J, with 11 bases between the two ends. The CDR3: CASNPGISYNEQFF. For the CDR3, the DNA is TGTGCCAGCAACCCCGGGATATCCTACAATGAGCAGTTCTTC.

The chain has TRBV28 and TRBJ1-1, with a tentative D call TRBD1 (6 bases). CDR1 MDHEN and CDR2 SYDVKM come from the germline V gene. V shed 3 bases and J shed 4 bases, with 21 bases lying between them. The CDR3 has 17 amino acids. The CDR3 region is CASSFPWGQGDGTEAFF. CDR3 in DNA: TGTGCCAGCAGTTTCCCTTGGGGGCAAGGGGACGGCACTGAAGCTTTCTTT.

This clone appeared once. The chain couples TRBV29-1 to TRBJ1-2; tentatively, D is TRBD1 (6 bases). The CDR3 runs 12 residues. CDR1 is SQVTM, CDR2 ANQGSEA, per germline. V was cut by 6 bases and J by 6 bases, with 14 bases left in between. The CDR3 DNA reads as TGCAGCGTCAGGGGAAGTGGGAATGGCTACACCTTC. This translates into CSVRGSGNGYTF.

The genes are TRBV27 and TRBJ2-5; a possible D gene is TRBD1 (6 bases). Per the germline V gene, CDR1 is MNHEY and CDR2 is SMNVEV (reference sequence). The CDR3 totals 14 residues. Trimming cost V 5 bases and J 4 bases, with 14 bases left between them. The CDR3 spells CASSAYDRTETQYF. As DNA, the CDR3 is TGTGCCAGCAGTGCCTATGACAGGACAGAGACCCAGTACTTC.

The V and J genes are TRBV19 and TRBJ2-1; 8 bases align to TRBD1. CDR1 LNHDA and CDR2 SQIVND come from the germline V gene (reference sequence). This CDR3 spans 14 amino acids. Germline trimming cut 4 bases from V and 6 bases from J; bases unmatched to any gene: 5. CDR3 in amino acids: CASSSRGQGNEQFF. CDR3 coding DNA: TGTGCCAGTAGTAGCAGGGGGCAAGGCAATGAGCAGTTCTTC.

The sample holds one count of this clone. V is TRBV5-6 and J is TRBJ1-1; D is unclear. Looked up from germline, CDR1 is SGHDT and CDR2 is YYEEEE. The CDR3 length is 13 residues. V lost 6 bases and J lost 5, with 14 bases in between. Here the CDR3 DNA reads TGTGCCAGCACCTTAGGAGTTCAAACTGAAGCTTTCTTT. The encoded protein is CASTLGVQTEAFF.

The V and J genes are TRBV7-9 and TRBJ1-1, with D possibly being TRBD1 (5 bases). V was clipped by 5 bases and J by 9 bases, with 13 bases between them. The CDR3 spans 12 residues. From germline, CDR1 is SEHNR and CDR2 FQNEAQ (reference sequence). CDR3 residues: CASSLMQGKAFF. As DNA, the CDR3 is TGTGCCAGCAGCCTGATGCAGGGAAAAGCTTTCTTT.